What follows are 14 T cell receptor beta chains derived from one specimen sequenced in a study of spatial heterogeneity in lung cancer. TCRdb itself ran the 5' RACE reads through MiXCR, one entry per CDR3 protein. The repertoire holds some 52,000 distinct CDR3 sequences, with about 7% as singletons. Indicated time point: sample taken at primary tumor resection. Frozen PBMC, nontumor lung or tumor provided whole RNA, which was sequenced unsorted. This sample comprised PBMCs, obtained at surgery. Receptor source: a female donor with early-stage non-small cell lung cancer.

This clonotype was counted many times. This sequence joins TRBV7-2 and TRBJ1-1, with no clear D. CDR1 and CDR2 from the germline V gene are SGHTA and FQGNSA. V lost 3 bases and J 0 bases, leaving 5 bases between the germline ends. This CDR3 is 13 amino acids long. CDR3 DNA: TGTGCCAGCAGCTTGGAAATGAACACTGAAGCTTTCTTT. Translating gives CASSLEMNTEAFF.

This clonotype showed up many times. The chain combines TRBV7-9 with TRBJ2-7; a possible D gene is TRBD1 (5 bases). The V gene's germline CDR1 is SEHNR and CDR2 FQNEAQ (reference sequence). CDR3 length: 12 residues. V was clipped by 11 bases and J by 2 bases, with 13 bases between them. The CDR3 DNA reads TGTGCCGTATCAAGGGGCGCCTACGAGCAGTACTTC. Translation gives CAVSRGAYEQYF.

This clonotype has a handful of counts. V usage is TRBV12-3 or TRBV12-4 and J usage is TRBJ1-3; D gene unclear. V lost 4 bases and J lost 2, with 21 bases in between. The CDR3 length is 18 residues. CDR3 nucleotide sequence: TGTGCCAGCAGTTCAAAATCCCGAGGAGGATCGACTGGAAACACCATATATTTT. Translated: CASSSKSRGGSTGNTIYF.

This clonotype was counted at least ten times. V gene TRBV5-1 combines with J gene TRBJ1-2, with D hard to call. The V gene lost 0 bases and the J gene lost 3 bases, with 9 bases spanning the gap. CDR3 length: 14 residues. Germline CDR1 is SGHRS and CDR2 is YFSETQ. The CDR3 spells CASSLESGDYGYTF. CDR3 nucleotide sequence: TGCGCCAGCAGCTTGGAAAGTGGCGACTATGGCTACACCTTC.

This clonotype was observed many times. The chain's CDR3 is CASREPGPDTQYF. CDR3 sequence (DNA): TGTGCCAGCAGAGAGCCAGGACCAGATACGCAGTATTTT. The chain links TRBV2 to TRBJ2-3; D uncertain. The germline V gene encodes CDR1 SNHLY and CDR2 FYNNEI. V was shortened by 6 bases and J by 4 bases, with 11 bases between the two germline ends. The CDR3 length is 13 residues.

This clonotype was found a few times. The CDR3, as DNA: TGCGCCAGCAGCTTTATGGGGGAATCCTACAATGAGCAGTTCTTC. Protein: CASSFMGESYNEQFF. This sequence joins TRBV5-1 and TRBJ2-1; perhaps D is TRBD1 or TRBD2 (5 bases each). From germline, CDR1 is SGHRS and CDR2 YFSETQ. The CDR3 is made up of 15 amino acids. V was cut by 2 bases and J by 1 base, with 10 bases left in between.

In this sample, this clonotype turned up many times. The chain uses TRBV2 and TRBJ2-1, with D unresolved. The CDR3 covers 14 residues. Germline V gene sequence: CDR1 SNHLY, CDR2 FYNNEI. The ends were cut back, 6 bases at V and 5 bases at J, with 14 bases in the middle. CDR3 loop: CASRGTLAHNEQFF. The CDR3 DNA reads as TGTGCCAGCAGGGGCACGTTGGCCCACAATGAGCAGTTCTTC.

This clonotype occurred many times. The chain uses TRBV30 and TRBJ2-4; TRBD1 or TRBD2 may be the D gene (5 bases each). V lost 8 bases and J lost 6, with 14 bases in between. The CDR3 has 12 amino acids. Germline V gene lookup returns CDR1 GTSNPN and CDR2 SVGIG (reference sequence). CDR3 sequence (DNA): TGTGCCCTCTCCCGGGGACGAAACATTCAGTACTTC. It translates to CALSRGRNIQYF.

This clonotype was picked up many times. The chain carries TRBV6-2 or TRBV6-3 and TRBJ2-2, with D unresolved. From germline, CDR1 is MNHEY and CDR2 SVGEGT. V was pared by 8 bases and J by 0 bases, with 16 bases between. The CDR3 loop spans 16 amino acids. CDR3 nucleotide sequence: TGTGCCAGCGGAAAACATCTTTTCGCGAACACCGGGGAGCTGTTTTTT. As protein: CASGKHLFANTGELFF.

This clonotype was seen at least ten times. The chain carries TRBV3-1 and TRBJ2-7; D is unresolved. The ends were cut back, 3 bases at V and 4 bases at J, with 16 bases in the middle. The CDR3 runs to 15 residues. CDR1 LGHDT and CDR2 YNNKEL come from the germline V gene (reference sequence). The CDR3 protein is CASSHASEGIYEQYF. For the CDR3, the DNA is TGTGCCAGCAGCCACGCCTCAGAAGGAATTTACGAGCAGTACTTC.

This clonotype was picked up a small number of times. The V gene is TRBV11-3, the J gene TRBJ2-5; D is possibly TRBD1 or TRBD2 (6 bases each). Germline V gene lookup returns CDR1 SGHNT and CDR2 YENEEA. The CDR3 totals 15 residues. V lost 1 base to trimming and J lost 4 bases, with 13 bases between them. The CDR3 nucleotides are TGTGCCAGCAGCTTAGGCCGGGGGCTGGGAGAGACCCAGTACTTC. It translates to CASSLGRGLGETQYF.

The chain links TRBV3-1 to TRBJ2-3; D unresolved. Trimming pared 2 bases from V and 2 bases from J, leaving 5 bases between. This CDR3 contains 13 residues. Germline-derived CDR1 and CDR2 are LGHDT and YNNKEL (reference sequence). The CDR3 DNA follows: TGTGCCAGCAGCCAACAGCTCACAGATACGCAGTATTTT. Translated, it gives CASSQQLTDTQYF.

This clonotype has only a few counts. The chain carries TRBV7-2 and TRBJ2-1; D is undetermined. The CDR3 runs 15 residues. Germline V CDR1 and CDR2: SGHTA, FQGNSA. The V end was cut by 3 bases, the J end by 0 bases, with 9 bases between. The CDR3 is CASSFHPSSYNEQFF. The CDR3 region has the DNA TGTGCCAGCAGCTTCCACCCGAGCTCCTACAATGAGCAGTTCTTC. The variable domain in full, completed from reference TRBV7-2 and TRBJ2-1, reads GAGVSQSPSNKVTEKGKDVELRCDPISGHTALYWYRQSLGQGLEFLIYFQGNSAPDKSGLPSDRFSAERTGGSVSTLTIQRTQQEDSAVYLCASSFHPSSYNEQFFGPGTRLTVL.

This clonotype was picked up a small number of times. The genes are TRBV7-2 and TRBJ2-1; D is possibly TRBD1 (7 bases). Germline CDR1 is SGHTA and CDR2 is FQGNSA. Trimming pared 7 bases from V and 9 bases from J, leaving 16 bases between. This CDR3 region has 13 residues. CDR3 sequence reads: CASTRQGGTEQFF. The CDR3 bases are TGTGCCAGCACCAGACAGGGCGGGACTGAGCAGTTCTTC.